This record looks at one T cell receptor beta chain sequence and its context. Its specificity is unknown. These data come from a study of CD8 T cells in Susac syndrome. The RNA input was about 0.5 to 1 ug, and it was reverse transcribed with random hexamers. Amplification of TCR beta CDR3 across 54 Vbeta and 13 Jbeta was performed with immunoSEQ multiplex PCR. TCRdb fed the immunoSEQ multiplex PCR reads into MiXCR, producing one record per CDR3 protein. Among tens of thousands of distinct CDR3 sequences listed, around 95% were seen once. J gave up 5 bases and V 9 bases, and 2 bases lay outside the gene matches. Germline CDR1 reads SGHVS; CDR2 reads FQNEAQ. The CDR3 loop spans 11 amino acids. Notes on the study in general: As acknowledged by the study, its TCR sequencing and HLA analysis included a relatively small number of individuals.

TCR beta sequences were obtained from blood CD8+ and CD4+ T cells. Negative isolation was used for CD8+ and CD4+ T cells, and FACS enrichment was applied to TEMRA cells. The rearrangement uses TRBV7-8 and TRBJ2-5, with TRBD1 matching 8 bases. Sequencing was done on a sample of CD8+ T cells from PBMCs. The receptor's source is a human donor with multiple sclerosis. The CDR3 spells CASNRGETQYF. In DNA form, the CDR3 reads TGTGCCAGTAACAGGGGGGAGACCCAGTACTTC.